This record looks at one T cell receptor (beta chain) sequence and its context. This entry comes from a study of OX40 agonist ivuxolimab in advanced cancers. Overall study: Prior checkpoint blockade (anti-PD-1, anti-PD-L1 or anti-CTLA-4) was permitted; approximately 44% had it.

TCRdb's copy holds only in-frame clones and misses some; the assay was immunoSEQ multiplex PCR. The profile shows under 70,000 clones, about 90% of them singletons. The receptor was derived from an adult with an advanced solid tumor such as melanoma, head and neck, liver or kidney cancer. The input for sequencing was CD4+ or CD8+ T cells sorted from blood, taken in a trial of the OX40 agonist ivuxolimab.

This CDR3 reads CASSSTGTMGSNQPQHF. In DNA, the CDR3 is TGTGCCAGCTCATCGACCGGGACAATGGGGAGCAATCAGCCCCAGCATTTT. V and J are TRBV18 and TRBJ1-5; TRBD1 is a possible D gene (6 bases). Deletions cut 5 bases from V and 1 base from J, with 18 bases between. The germline CDR1 and CDR2 sequences are KGHSH and LQKENI. This CDR3 spans 17 amino acids.